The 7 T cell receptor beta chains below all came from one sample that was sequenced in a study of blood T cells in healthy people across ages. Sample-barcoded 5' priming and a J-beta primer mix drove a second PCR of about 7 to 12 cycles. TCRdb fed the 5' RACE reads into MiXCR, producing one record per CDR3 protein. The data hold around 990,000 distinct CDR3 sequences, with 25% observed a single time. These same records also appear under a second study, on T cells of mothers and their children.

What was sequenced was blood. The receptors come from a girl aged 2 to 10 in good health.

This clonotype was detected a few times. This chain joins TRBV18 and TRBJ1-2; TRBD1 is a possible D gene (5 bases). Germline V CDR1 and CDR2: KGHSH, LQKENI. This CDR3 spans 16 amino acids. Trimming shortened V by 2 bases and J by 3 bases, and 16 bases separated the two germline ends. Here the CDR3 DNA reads TGTGCCAGCTCACCAATGAGGGGTAGAGATTACTATGGCTACACCTTC. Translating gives CASSPMRGRDYYGYTF.

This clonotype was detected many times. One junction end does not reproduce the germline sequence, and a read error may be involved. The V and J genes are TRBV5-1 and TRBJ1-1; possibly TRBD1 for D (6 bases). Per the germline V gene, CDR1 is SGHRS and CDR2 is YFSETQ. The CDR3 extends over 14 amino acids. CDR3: CASSLRDMNTEAFF. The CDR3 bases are TGTGCCAGCAGCTTACGGGACATGAACACTGAAGCTTTCTTT.

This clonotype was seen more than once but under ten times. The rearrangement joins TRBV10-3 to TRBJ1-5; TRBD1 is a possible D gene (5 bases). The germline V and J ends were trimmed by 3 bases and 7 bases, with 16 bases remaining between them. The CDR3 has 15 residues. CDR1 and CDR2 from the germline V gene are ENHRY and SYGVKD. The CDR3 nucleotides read TGTGCCATCAGTGAAGCAGGCAGGGAAGGGCAGCCCCAGCATTTT. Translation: CAISEAGREGQPQHF.

CDR3 protein: CSATTSGDYNEQFF. CDR3 DNA sequence: TGCAGTGCCACGACTAGCGGGGACTACAATGAGCAGTTCTTC. This rearrangement joins TRBV20-1 to TRBJ2-1; 11 positions match TRBD2. The germline V gene encodes CDR1 DFQATT and CDR2 SNEGSKA (reference sequence). The CDR3 runs to 14 residues. V lost 6 bases, J lost 3 bases, and 4 bases stayed unmatched.

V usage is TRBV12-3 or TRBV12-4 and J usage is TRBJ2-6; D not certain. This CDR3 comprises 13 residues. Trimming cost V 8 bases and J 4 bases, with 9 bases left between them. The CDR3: CASEDEGANVLTF. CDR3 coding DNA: TGTGCCAGCGAAGACGAGGGGGCCAACGTCCTGACTTTC.

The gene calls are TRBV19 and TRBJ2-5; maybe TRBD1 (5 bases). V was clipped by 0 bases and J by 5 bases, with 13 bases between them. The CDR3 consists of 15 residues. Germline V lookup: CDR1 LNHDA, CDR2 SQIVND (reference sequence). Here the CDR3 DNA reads TGTGCCAGTAGTATAGATCAACCAGGGATGGAGACCCAGTACTTC. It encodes CASSIDQPGMETQYF. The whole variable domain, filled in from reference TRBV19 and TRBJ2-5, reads DGGITQSPKYLFRKEGQNVTLSCEQNLNHDAMYWYRQDPGQGLRLIYYSQIVNDFQKGDIAEGYSVSREKKESFPLTVTSAQKNPTAFYLCASSIDQPGMETQYFGPGTRLLVL.

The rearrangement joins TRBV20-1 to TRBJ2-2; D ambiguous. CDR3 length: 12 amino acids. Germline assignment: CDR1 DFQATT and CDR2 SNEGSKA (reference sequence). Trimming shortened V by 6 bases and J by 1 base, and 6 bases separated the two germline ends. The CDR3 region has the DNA TGCAGTGCCAGCGAGAACACCGGGGAGCTGTTTTTT. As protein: CSASENTGELFF.